One sample yielded the 31 T cell receptor beta chains listed below, sequenced in a study of shared clonotypes between healthy human individuals. Clones were sequenced by immunoSEQ multiplex PCR, and TCRdb holds only the in-frame ones, with some missing. Here the sample spans hundreds of thousands of clones, around three quarters being singletons. Material for sequencing was PBMCs. All receptors derive from a woman in her thirties or forties in good health. Some clones in this sample may be carry-over from other donors' samples.

The chain is built from TRBV9 and TRBJ2-1, with a possible D match to TRBD2 (6 bases). CDR3 length: 14 amino acids. Germline V lookup: CDR1 SGDLS, CDR2 YYNGEE. V was clipped by 3 bases and J by 6 bases, with 13 bases between them. The CDR3 region is CASSGTITTNEQFF. The CDR3 nucleotides are TGTGCCAGCAGCGGGACTATAACGACCAATGAGCAGTTCTTC.

The chain uses TRBV6-5 and TRBJ1-5, with 12 bases identical to TRBD1. CDR1 and CDR2 from the germline V gene are MNHEY and SVGAGI. The CDR3 is made up of 14 amino acids. The trim removed 8 bases at V and 7 bases at J, leaving 6 bases unmatched. In nucleotides, the CDR3 is TGTGCCAGCTCGGGACAGGGGGCATGGCAGCCCCAGCATTTT. Protein product: CASSGQGAWQPQHF.

This clone was observed many times. The same CDR3 also results from other DNA sequences found in this sample. This chain links TRBV2 with TRBJ1-5; 7 bases are a match to TRBD1. The germline V gene has CDR1 SNHLY and CDR2 FYNNEI. With 6 bases clipped from V and 4 bases from J, the junction kept 3 bases outside the gene matches. The CDR3 totals 13 residues. The CDR3 bases are TGTGCCAGCAGGGGACAGTCTAATCAGCCCCAGCATTTT. Protein product: CASRGQSNQPQHF.

The gene calls are TRBV10-3 and TRBJ2-1; 13 positions match TRBD2. The V gene end was trimmed by 5 bases and the J gene end by 7 bases; junction bases not matched to a gene: 5. The CDR3 extends over 15 amino acids. The germline V gene has CDR1 ENHRY and CDR2 SYGVKD. In DNA, the CDR3 is TGTGCCATCAGTAGCGGACTAGCGGGAGTAAATGAGCAGTTCTTC. Translating gives CAISSGLAGVNEQFF.

The chain employs TRBV7-2 and TRBJ2-1, with TRBD2 matching over 11 bases. CDR1 is SGHTA, CDR2 FQGNSA, per germline. The CDR3 spans 17 residues. After removal of 1 base from V and 4 bases from J, the junction contained 6 bases not matched to a gene. DNA of the CDR3: TGTGCCAGCAGCTTAGTTTCCGGGACTAGCGGTTACAATGAGCAGTTCTTC. This codes for CASSLVSGTSGYNEQFF.

About this clone: A much larger clonotype is one base distant, so this may be a read error. Other DNA sequences of this sample code for an identical CDR3. The chain uses TRBV28 and TRBJ1-1; 8 bases match TRBD1. The germline gives CDR1 MDHEN, CDR2 SYDVKM. The CDR3 contains 13 residues. The CDR3 coding sequence is TGTGCCATCCTCAGGGGGCCGAACACCGAAGCTTTCTTT. Translating gives CAILRGPNTEAFF. Supplemented by reference TRBV28 and TRBJ1-1, the full variable domain reads DVKVTQSSRYLVKRTGEKVFLECVQDMDHENMFWYRQDPGLGLRLIYFSYDVKMKEKGDIPEGYSVSREKKERFSLILESASTNQTSMYLCAILRGPNTEAFFGQGTRLTVV.

The chain uses TRBV29-1 and TRBJ2-1; a weak D match, TRBD1 (6 bases). The CDR3 runs to 13 residues. Deletions cut 2 bases from V and 3 bases from J, with 8 bases between. The germline gives CDR1 SQVTM, CDR2 ANQGSEA. CDR3 nucleotides: TGCAGCGTTGAAAGGGACAACTACAATGAGCAGTTCTTC. Encoded protein: CSVERDNYNEQFF.

Comments on this clone: The junction differs from germline at one of its ends, possibly a read error. This chain uses TRBV18 with TRBJ1-4; D gene uncertain. In germline, CDR1 is KGHSH, CDR2 LQKENI. CDR3 length: 14 residues. In DNA form, the CDR3 reads TGTGCCAGCCCACCAGAGAGTATAAGTGAAAAACTGTTTTTT. As protein: CASPPESISEKLFF.

The chain combines TRBV5-1 with TRBJ2-6; D not resolved. Trimming stripped 0 bases from V and 0 bases from J, with 7 bases between. The CDR3 spans 16 residues. Germline V lookup: CDR1 SGHRS, CDR2 YFSETQ. CDR3 DNA: TGCGCCAGCAGCTTGGAGGCAGTCTCTGGGGCCAACGTCCTGACTTTC. Amino acids: CASSLEAVSGANVLTF.

The chain uses TRBV5-6 and TRBJ1-4; maybe TRBD1 (5 bases). Germline V lookup: CDR1 SGHDT, CDR2 YYEEEE. Between the trimmed V and J ends, which lost 0 bases and 8 bases, there was a span of 11 bases. CDR3 size: 14 residues. The CDR3, as DNA: TGTGCCAGCAGCTTGGTTTGGGGGAGCGAAAAACTGTTTTTT. Protein: CASSLVWGSEKLFF.

Comments on this clone: Other DNA sequences of this sample code for an identical CDR3. The chain couples TRBV6-1 to TRBJ2-4, with 9 bases fitting TRBD1. The V segment lost 5 bases and the J segment 8 bases; nucleotides outside the gene matches: 7. Germline V lookup: CDR1 MNHNS, CDR2 SASEGT. The CDR3 loop spans 14 amino acids. The chain's CDR3 is CASSSPGQGYIQYF. The CDR3 DNA sequence: TGTGCCAGCAGTAGTCCGGGACAGGGTTACATTCAGTACTTC.

The chain is built from TRBV6-6 and TRBJ2-1, with D uncertain. The CDR3 spans 14 residues. Germline CDR1 is MNHNY and CDR2 is SVGAGI (reference sequence). Trimming took off 2 bases at V and 3 bases at J, with 8 bases between the two ends. Here the CDR3 DNA reads TGTGCCAGCAGTTACGCTAGAAGCTACAATGAGCAGTTCTTC. As protein: CASSYARSYNEQFF.

This clone was observed many times. Other DNA sequences in the sample encode the same CDR3. The gene calls are TRBV7-2 and TRBJ1-2; D is unclear. CDR1 is SGHTA and CDR2 is FQGNSA in the germline V gene. V dropped 2 bases and J dropped 5 bases, with 15 bases sitting between them. The CDR3 has 15 amino acids. The CDR3 nucleotides read TGTGCCAGCAGCTTAAGTCTGTCTCACTATTATGGCTACACCTTC. Its translation: CASSLSLSHYYGYTF.

The V and J genes are TRBV27 and TRBJ2-1, with no clear D. This CDR3 is 13 amino acids long. Between the trimmed V and J ends, which lost 0 bases and 9 bases, there was a span of 9 bases. CDR1 is MNHEY and CDR2 is SMNVEV in the germline V gene (reference sequence). This chain's CDR3 is CASSLSESSEQFF. CDR3 coding DNA: TGTGCCAGCAGTTTATCCGAGAGTTCTGAGCAGTTCTTC.

The V gene is TRBV7-2, the J gene TRBJ2-1; 11 bases match TRBD2. Trimming took 0 bases from V and 6 from J; bases not matched to a gene: 7. The CDR3 extends over 17 amino acids. Germline loops: CDR1 SGHTA, CDR2 FQGNSA. The DNA of the CDR3 is TGTGCCAGCAGCTTAGCGTCACTAGCGGGAGTTCTCAATGAGCAGTTCTTC. Its translation is CASSLASLAGVLNEQFF.

J is TRBJ2-2 and V is TRBV19; possibly TRBD1 or TRBD2 for D (5 bases each). Germline CDR1 reads LNHDA; CDR2 reads SQIVND (reference sequence). Trimming removed 3 bases at V and 0 bases at J, with 17 bases between. CDR3 length: 18 residues. CDR3 coding DNA: TGTGCCAGTAGTATGGGTCGTGTCGGGGCTGCGAACACCGGGGAGCTGTTTTTT. This translates into CASSMGRVGAANTGELFF.

The CDR3 DNA reads TGTGCCAGTAGTATGTCGGGGTCCCTAAGCTCCTACGAGCAGTACTTC. Its protein is CASSMSGSLSSYEQYF. V usage is TRBV19 and J usage is TRBJ2-7; D may be TRBD2 (5 bases). CDR1 LNHDA and CDR2 SQIVND come from the germline V gene (reference sequence). V lost 3 bases to trimming and J lost 0 bases, with 15 bases between them. The CDR3 totals 16 residues.

The chain uses TRBV11-2 and TRBJ2-1, with a tentative D call TRBD1 (5 bases). The ends were cut back, 11 bases at V and 0 bases at J, with 17 bases in the middle. Germline-derived CDR1 and CDR2 are SGHAT and FQNNGV. This CDR3 has 15 residues. CDR3 sequence reads: CASGKRRGSYNEQFF. The CDR3 nucleotides are TGTGCCTCCGGTAAACGAAGGGGCTCCTACAATGAGCAGTTCTTC.

A note on this clone: Being one base from a much bigger clone, this may be a read error. The rearrangement joins TRBV2 to TRBJ2-1, with 7 bases aligning to TRBD2. The V gene end was trimmed by 6 bases and the J gene end by 6 bases; junction bases not matched to a gene: 11. The CDR3 contains 15 residues. Germline CDR1 reads SNHLY; CDR2 reads FYNNEI. The CDR3 reads CASRRAGEGSNEQFF. The CDR3, as DNA: TGTGCCAGCAGGCGTGCGGGGGAAGGGTCCAATGAGCAGTTCTTC. The entire variable domain, with the rest obtained from reference TRBV2 and TRBJ2-1, is as follows: EPEVTQTPSHQVTQMGQEVILRCVPISNHLYFYWYRQILGQKVEFLVSFYNNEISEKSEIFDDQFSVERPDGSNFTLKIRSTKLEDSAMYFCASRRAGEGSNEQFFGPGTRLTVL.

Concerning this clone itself: The sample has other DNA sequences that encode this CDR3 too. The chain is built from TRBV19 and TRBJ2-5; D uncertain. CDR1 is LNHDA, CDR2 SQIVND, per germline (reference sequence). Trimming pared 1 base from V and 1 base from J, leaving 4 bases between. CDR3 size: 13 residues. CDR3 coding DNA: TGTGCCAGTAGTATAGCCATCCAAGAGACCCAGTACTTC. Translating it yields CASSIAIQETQYF. The full variable domain, completed using reference TRBV19 and TRBJ2-5, is DGGITQSPKYLFRKEGQNVTLSCEQNLNHDAMYWYRQDPGQGLRLIYYSQIVNDFQKGDIAEGYSVSREKKESFPLTVTSAQKNPTAFYLCASSIAIQETQYFGPGTRLLVL.

The CDR3 loop is CASSPTKGFYQPQHF. As DNA, the CDR3 is TGTGCCAGCAGTCCTACTAAGGGGTTTTATCAGCCCCAGCATTTT. The chain couples TRBV28 to TRBJ1-5; possibly TRBD1 for D (5 bases). The CDR3 totals 15 residues. CDR1 MDHEN and CDR2 SYDVKM come from the germline V gene. Trimming pared 5 bases from V and 5 bases from J, leaving 16 bases between.

This chain links TRBV15 with TRBJ1-5; D ambiguous. Trimming removed 0 bases at V and 7 bases at J, with 13 bases between. Germline V gene data show CDR1 as LNHNV and CDR2 as YYDKDF (reference sequence). The CDR3 extends over 15 amino acids. CDR3 sequence reads: CATSRDPRPEQPQHF. The CDR3 DNA reads TGTGCCACCAGCAGAGATCCCCGGCCCGAACAGCCCCAGCATTTT.

This chain uses TRBV7-2 with TRBJ2-1, with 10 nucleotides matching TRBD2. After removal of 1 base from V and 0 bases from J, the junction contained 3 bases not matched to a gene. The CDR3 extends over 17 amino acids. Germline V gene sequence: CDR1 SGHTA, CDR2 FQGNSA. CDR3 sequence: CASSLVASGSSYNEQFF. Written as DNA, the CDR3 is TGTGCCAGCAGCTTAGTCGCTAGCGGGAGCTCCTACAATGAGCAGTTCTTC.

The chain's CDR3 is CASSLGDYQNYEQYF. CDR3 sequence (DNA): TGTGCCAGCAGCTTGGGAGACTATCAAAATTACGAGCAGTACTTC. This chain uses TRBV5-4 with TRBJ2-7; D possibly corresponds to TRBD2 (5 bases). The CDR3 runs to 15 residues. The V gene lost 0 bases and the J gene lost 4 bases, with 14 bases spanning the gap. Germline values: CDR1 SGHNT, CDR2 YYREEE (reference sequence).

This sequence joins TRBV19 and TRBJ2-2, with D unresolved. The CDR3 covers 16 residues. The germline CDR1 and CDR2 sequences are LNHDA and SQIVND (reference sequence). Trimming removed 5 bases from V and 0 bases from J, with 13 bases in between. CDR3 coding DNA: TGTGCCAGTAGTCGGTGGTCGAGCCCGAACACCGGGGAGCTGTTTTTT. This gives the protein CASSRWSSPNTGELFF.

The genes are TRBV27 and TRBJ2-5; 7 bases align to TRBD2. CDR1 MNHEY and CDR2 SMNVEV come from the germline V gene (reference sequence). The CDR3 extends over 14 amino acids. With V trimmed by 5 bases and J by 3 bases, 6 bases remained unmatched. Here the CDR3 DNA reads TGTGCCAGCAGTAGGATCGGACTAGAAGAGACCCAGTACTTC. Protein product: CASSRIGLEETQYF.

V usage is TRBV5-1 and J usage is TRBJ2-5, with D maybe TRBD2 (5 bases). V dropped 2 bases and J dropped 2 bases, with 7 bases sitting between them. This CDR3 is built from 13 residues. Germline V gene sequence: CDR1 SGHRS, CDR2 YFSETQ. As DNA, the CDR3 is TGCGCCAGCAGCTTCGGGATTCAAGAGACCCAGTACTTC. Amino acid sequence: CASSFGIQETQYF.

V gene TRBV9 combines with J gene TRBJ2-2; 7 nucleotides line up with TRBD1. J lost 1 base, V lost 2 bases, and 2 bases had no gene match. The CDR3 loop spans 15 amino acids. Germline V gene sequence: CDR1 SGDLS, CDR2 YYNGEE. The CDR3, as DNA: TGTGCCAGCAGCGTGGACAGGATGAACACCGGGGAGCTGTTTTTT. Protein sequence: CASSVDRMNTGELFF.

As concerns this clone: Distinct nucleotide sequences in the sample also encode this CDR3. The rearrangement joins TRBV18 to TRBJ2-7; no clear D gene. The CDR3 spans 12 residues. V was pared by 2 bases and J by 5 bases, with 7 bases between. Germline loops: CDR1 KGHSH, CDR2 LQKENI. CDR3 loop: CASSPSGHEQYF. The CDR3 region has the DNA TGTGCCAGCTCACCATCGGGCCACGAGCAGTACTTC.

V gene TRBV11-2 combines with J gene TRBJ1-1; D is ambiguous. The CDR3 is 14 residues long. Germline assignment: CDR1 SGHAT and CDR2 FQNNGV. V dropped 0 bases and J dropped 6 bases, with 11 bases sitting between them. The CDR3 coding sequence is TGTGCCAGCAGCTTAGATCTAGGCACACCTGAAGCTTTCTTT. It yields the protein CASSLDLGTPEAFF.

In the case of this clone: The sample contains more than one DNA sequence encoding this CDR3. The chain employs TRBV5-6 and TRBJ2-3, with TRBD2 matching 8 bases. The CDR3 loop spans 14 amino acids. Germline V CDR1 and CDR2: SGHDT, YYEEEE. V dropped 4 bases and J dropped 2; count of bases not matched to a gene: 3. The DNA of the CDR3 is TGTGCCAGCAGCCTTGGACTAGCCACAGATACGCAGTATTTT. Protein sequence: CASSLGLATDTQYF.